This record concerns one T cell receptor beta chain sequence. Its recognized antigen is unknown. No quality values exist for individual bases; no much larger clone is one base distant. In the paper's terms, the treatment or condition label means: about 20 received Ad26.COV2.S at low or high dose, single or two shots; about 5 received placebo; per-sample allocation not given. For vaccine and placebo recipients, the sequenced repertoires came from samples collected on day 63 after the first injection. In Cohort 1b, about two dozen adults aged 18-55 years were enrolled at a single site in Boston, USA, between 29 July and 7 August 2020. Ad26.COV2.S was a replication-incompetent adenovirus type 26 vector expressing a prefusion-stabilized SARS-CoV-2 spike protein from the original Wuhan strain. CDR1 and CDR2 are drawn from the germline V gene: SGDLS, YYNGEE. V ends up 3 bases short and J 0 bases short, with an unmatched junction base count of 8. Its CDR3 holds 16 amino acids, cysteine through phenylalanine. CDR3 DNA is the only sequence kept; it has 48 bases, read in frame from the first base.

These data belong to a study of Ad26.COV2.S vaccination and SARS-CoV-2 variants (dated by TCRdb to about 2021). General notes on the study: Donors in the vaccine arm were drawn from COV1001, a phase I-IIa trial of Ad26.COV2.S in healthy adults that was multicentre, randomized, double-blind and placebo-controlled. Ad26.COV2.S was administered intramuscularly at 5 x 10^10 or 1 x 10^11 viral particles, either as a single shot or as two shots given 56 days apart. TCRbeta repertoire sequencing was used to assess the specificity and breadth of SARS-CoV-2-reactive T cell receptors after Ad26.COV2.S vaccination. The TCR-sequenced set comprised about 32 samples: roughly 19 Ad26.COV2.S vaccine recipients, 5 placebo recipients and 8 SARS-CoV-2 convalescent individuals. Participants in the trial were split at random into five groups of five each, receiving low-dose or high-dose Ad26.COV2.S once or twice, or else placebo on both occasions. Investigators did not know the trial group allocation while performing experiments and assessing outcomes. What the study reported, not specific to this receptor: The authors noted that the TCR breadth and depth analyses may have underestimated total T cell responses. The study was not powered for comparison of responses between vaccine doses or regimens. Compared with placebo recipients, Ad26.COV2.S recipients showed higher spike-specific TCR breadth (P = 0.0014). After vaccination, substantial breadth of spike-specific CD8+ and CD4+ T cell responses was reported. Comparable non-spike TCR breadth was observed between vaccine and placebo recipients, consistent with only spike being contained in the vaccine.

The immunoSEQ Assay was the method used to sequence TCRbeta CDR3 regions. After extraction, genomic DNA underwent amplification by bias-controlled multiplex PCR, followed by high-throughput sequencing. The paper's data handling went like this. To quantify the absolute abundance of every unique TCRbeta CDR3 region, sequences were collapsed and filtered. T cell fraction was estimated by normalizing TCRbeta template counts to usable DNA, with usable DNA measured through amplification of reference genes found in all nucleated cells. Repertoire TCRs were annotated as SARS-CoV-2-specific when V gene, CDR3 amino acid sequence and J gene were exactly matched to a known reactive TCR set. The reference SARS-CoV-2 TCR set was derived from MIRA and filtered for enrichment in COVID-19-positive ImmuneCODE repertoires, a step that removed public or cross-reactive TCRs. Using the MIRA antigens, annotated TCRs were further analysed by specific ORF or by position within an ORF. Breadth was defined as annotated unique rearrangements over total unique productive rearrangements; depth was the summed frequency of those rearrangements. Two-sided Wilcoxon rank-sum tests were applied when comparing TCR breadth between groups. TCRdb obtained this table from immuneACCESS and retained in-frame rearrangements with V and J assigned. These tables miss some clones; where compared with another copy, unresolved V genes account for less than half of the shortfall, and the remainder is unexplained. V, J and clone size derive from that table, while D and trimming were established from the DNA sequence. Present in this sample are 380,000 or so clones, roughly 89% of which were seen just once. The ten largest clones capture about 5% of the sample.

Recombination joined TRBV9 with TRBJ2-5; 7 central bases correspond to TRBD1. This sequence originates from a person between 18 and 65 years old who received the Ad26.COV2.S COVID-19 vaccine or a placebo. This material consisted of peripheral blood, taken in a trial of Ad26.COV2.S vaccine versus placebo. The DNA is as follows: TGTGCCAGCAGCGAGAACGACAGGGCCCACCAAGAGACCCAGTACTTC. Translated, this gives CASSENDRAHQETQYF.